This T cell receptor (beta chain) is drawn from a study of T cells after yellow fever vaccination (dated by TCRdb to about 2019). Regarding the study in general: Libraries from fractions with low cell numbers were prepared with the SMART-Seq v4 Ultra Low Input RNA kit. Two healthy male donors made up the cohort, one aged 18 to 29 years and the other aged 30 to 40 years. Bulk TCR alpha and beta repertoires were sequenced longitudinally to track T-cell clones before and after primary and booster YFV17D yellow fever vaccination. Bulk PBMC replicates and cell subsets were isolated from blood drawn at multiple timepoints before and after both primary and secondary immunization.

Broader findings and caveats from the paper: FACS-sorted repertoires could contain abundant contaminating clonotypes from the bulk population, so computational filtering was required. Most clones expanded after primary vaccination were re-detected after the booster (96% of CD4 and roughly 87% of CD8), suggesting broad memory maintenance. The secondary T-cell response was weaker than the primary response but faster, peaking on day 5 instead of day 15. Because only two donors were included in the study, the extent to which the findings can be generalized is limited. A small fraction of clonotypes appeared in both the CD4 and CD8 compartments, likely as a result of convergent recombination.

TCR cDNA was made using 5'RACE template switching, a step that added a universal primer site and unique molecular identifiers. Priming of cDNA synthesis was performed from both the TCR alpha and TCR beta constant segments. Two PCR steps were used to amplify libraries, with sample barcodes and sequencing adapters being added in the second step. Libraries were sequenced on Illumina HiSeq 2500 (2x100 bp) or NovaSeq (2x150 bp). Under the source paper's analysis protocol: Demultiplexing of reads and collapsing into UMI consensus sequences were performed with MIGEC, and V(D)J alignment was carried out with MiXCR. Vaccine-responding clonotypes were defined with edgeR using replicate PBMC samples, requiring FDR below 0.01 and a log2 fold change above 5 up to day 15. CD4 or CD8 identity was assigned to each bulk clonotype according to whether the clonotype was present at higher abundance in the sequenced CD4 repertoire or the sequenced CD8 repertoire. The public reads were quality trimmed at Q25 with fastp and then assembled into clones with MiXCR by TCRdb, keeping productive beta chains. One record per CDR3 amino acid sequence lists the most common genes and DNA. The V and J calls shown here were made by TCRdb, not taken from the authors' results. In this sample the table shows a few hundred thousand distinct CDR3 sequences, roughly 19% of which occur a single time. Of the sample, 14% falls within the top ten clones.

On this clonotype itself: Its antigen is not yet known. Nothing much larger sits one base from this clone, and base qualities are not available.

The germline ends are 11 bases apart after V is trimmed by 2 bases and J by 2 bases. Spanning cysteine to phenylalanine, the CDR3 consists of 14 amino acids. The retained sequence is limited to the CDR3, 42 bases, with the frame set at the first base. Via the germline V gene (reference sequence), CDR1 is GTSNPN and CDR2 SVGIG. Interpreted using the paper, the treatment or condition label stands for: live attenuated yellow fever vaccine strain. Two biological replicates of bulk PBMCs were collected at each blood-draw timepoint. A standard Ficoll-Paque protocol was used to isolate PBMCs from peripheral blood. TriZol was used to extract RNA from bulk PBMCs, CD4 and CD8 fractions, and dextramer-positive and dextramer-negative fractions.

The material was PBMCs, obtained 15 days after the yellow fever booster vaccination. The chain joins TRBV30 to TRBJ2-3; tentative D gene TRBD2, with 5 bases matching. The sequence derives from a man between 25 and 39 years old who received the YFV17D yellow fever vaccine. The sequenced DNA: TGTGCCTGGAGTTGGGAGCGCTCCACAGATACGCAGTATTTT. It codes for CAWSWERSTDTQYF.